Listed below are T cell receptor beta chains from one sample, sequenced in a study of STAT5B mutations in CD4+ large granular lymphocyte leukemia. This table comes from immunoSEQ multiplex PCR, and its TCRdb copy is limited to in-frame clones, with some not included. The sample lists approximately 27,000 clones, around 81% seen once, with around 0.33% in the top ten. Sequenced sample: CD4+ T cells from blood buffy coats. The receptor source for this set is a human donor in good health. CDR3s include the opening cysteine and the closing phenylalanine or tryptophan. D genes are given only for firm matches. Size is stated for part of the rows, as once, few or many counts, or as a class when the clone is expanded.

>TRBV10-1|.|.|TRBJ2-5
CASSEVGETQYF
TGCGCCAGCAGTGAGGTGGGAGAGACCCAGTACTTC
>TRBV18|.|.|TRBJ1-1
CASSPRPDTEAFF
TGTGCCAGCTCACCTAGGCCAGACACTGAAGCTTTCTTT
>TRBV5-1|TRBD1|once|TRBJ1-2
CASSPADRGIYGYTF
TGCGCCAGCAGCCCCGCAGACAGGGGGATCTATGGCTACACCTTC
>TRBV28|.|few|TRBJ1-2
CASSLRDYGYTF
TGTGCCAGCAGTTTACGGGACTATGGCTACACCTTC
>TRBV5-4|.|few|TRBJ2-7
CASSLRDGSSYEQYF
TGTGCCAGCAGCCTAAGGGACGGCAGCTCCTACGAGCAGTACTTC
>TRBV29-1|TRBD1|.|TRBJ1-2
CSVGQGVGGYTF
TGCAGCGTTGGACAGGGGGTCGGTGGCTACACCTTC
>TRBV6-1|TRBD1|.|TRBJ1-6
CAAEQQGAVSPLHF
TGTGCCGCGGAACAACAGGGGGCGGTTTCACCCCTCCACTTT
>TRBV29-1|.|.|TRBJ2-3
CSVRGVGTDTQYF
TGCAGCGTGCGCGGGGTCGGCACAGATACGCAGTATTTT
>TRBV27|.|.|TRBJ1-2
CASREAISGVFRAGYTF
TGTGCCAGCAGAGAGGCTATTTCAGGGGTATTTCGTGCTGGCTACACCTTC
>TRBV18|.|.|TRBJ2-5
CASSPGRQWPQYF
TGTGCCAGCTCACCCGGACGACAGTGGCCACAGTACTTC
>TRBV7-9|.|.|TRBJ2-1
CASSLELGFEQFF
TGTGCCAGCAGCTTAGAGTTAGGGTTTGAGCAGTTCTTC
>TRBV10-1|.|.|TRBJ2-6
CASSEKSIAQSRANVLTF
TGCGCCAGCAGTGAAAAGTCGATCGCACAAAGTCGGGCCAACGTCCTGACTTTC
>TRBV6-6|.|.|TRBJ1-2
CASSLQGVGYGYTF
TGTGCCAGCAGCCTACAGGGTGTAGGCTATGGCTACACCTTC
>TRBV11-2|.|.|TRBJ1-5
CASSLNKDQPQHF
TGTGCCAGCAGCTTAAATAAGGATCAGCCCCAGCATTTT
>TRBV19|.|.|TRBJ1-1
CASPGGGTEAFF
TGTGCCAGTCCGGGGGGAGGGACTGAAGCTTTCTTT
>TRBV20-1|.|few|TRBJ2-5
CSVRKETQYF
TGCAGTGTGAGAAAAGAGACCCAGTACTTC
>TRBV10-1|TRBD2|.|TRBJ2-5
CASRWSGGSQETQYF
TGCGCCAGCAGGTGGAGCGGGGGGTCACAAGAGACCCAGTACTTC
>TRBV7-2|.|.|TRBJ2-2
CASSYRALTRSEWNGELFF
TGTGCCAGCAGCTATAGGGCTCTGACTAGAAGCGAGTGGAACGGGGAGCTGTTTTTT
>TRBV5-8|.|.|TRBJ2-1
CASSLGMFDEQFF
TGTGCCAGCAGCTTGGGTATGTTCGATGAGCAGTTCTTC
>TRBV29-1|TRBD1|.|TRBJ2-1
CSVSSQGARANEQFF
TGCAGCGTTAGTTCACAGGGGGCTCGGGCCAATGAGCAGTTCTTC
>TRBV7-9|.|.|TRBJ1-2
CASSLGALNGYTF
TGTGCCAGCAGCTTAGGGGCGTTGAATGGCTACACCTTC
>TRBV6-1|.|.|TRBJ2-3
CASQGLRGDTQYF
TGTGCCAGCCAAGGGTTGAGGGGAGATACGCAGTATTTT
>TRBV6-5|.|once|TRBJ1-4
CASSYSPATNEKLFF
TGTGCCAGCAGTTACTCACCAGCAACTAATGAAAAACTGTTTTTT
>TRBV7-2|TRBD2|few|TRBJ2-2
CASSSRLAGDTGELFF
TGTGCCAGCAGCTCAAGACTAGCGGGAGACACCGGGGAGCTGTTTTTT
>TRBV5-6|TRBD1|.|TRBJ2-4
CASSRAGTEPKNIQYF
TGTGCCAGCAGCCGAGCCGGGACAGAACCGAAAAACATTCAGTACTTC
>TRBV28|TRBD1|.|TRBJ1-5
CASSLLQGVDQPQHF
TGTGCCAGCAGTTTATTACAGGGGGTCGATCAGCCCCAGCATTTT
>TRBV5-4|.|.|TRBJ1-3
CASSLGPSGNTIYF
TGTGCCAGCAGCTTGGGGCCCTCTGGAAACACCATATATTTT
>TRBV2|.|once|TRBJ2-3
CASLSYGTDTQYF
TGTGCCAGCTTATCGTACGGGACAGATACGCAGTATTTT
>TRBV9|TRBD2|.|TRBJ2-5
CASSALGGSGETQYF
TGTGCCAGCAGCGCCCTCGGGGGGTCGGGGGAGACCCAGTACTTC
>TRBV4-2|TRBD2|once|TRBJ2-2
CASSQDLGLANTGELFF
TGTGCCAGCAGCCAAGACCTGGGACTAGCGAACACCGGGGAGCTGTTTTTT
>TRBV5-6|.|.|TRBJ2-1
CASSLVGRSYNEQFF
TGTGCCAGCAGCTTGGTCGGCCGTTCCTACAATGAGCAGTTCTTC
>TRBV10-3|.|.|TRBJ1-1
CAITRNEGLGTEAFF
TGTGCCATCACACGAAATGAGGGGCTCGGCACTGAAGCTTTCTTT